This T cell receptor beta chain was obtained from a study of cytomegalovirus exposure and HLA in healthy donors. CDR1 and CDR2 (germline): SGHVS, FQNEAQ. The CDR3 sequence is 15 residues long. Trimming shortened V by 5 bases and J by 3 bases, and 17 bases separated the two germline ends. TCRdb's table, derived via immunoSEQ multiplex PCR, lists solely in-frame clones and lacks some. The sample contains about 110,000 clones, around 95% of which appear only once. The rearrangement joins TRBV7-8 to TRBJ2-7; TRBD1 is a possible D gene (5 bases). The sequencing input was PBMCs. This TCR was recovered from a woman between 18 and 29 years old in good health and CMV-seronegative. CDR3 coding DNA: TGTGCCAGCAGCCCCTCCGCCCAGGGAATCTACGAGCAGTACTTC. Its protein product is CASSPSAQGIYEQYF.